This T cell receptor (beta chain) emerged from a study of T cells expressing NK-cell markers. The CDR3 contains 14 residues. In germline, CDR1 is DFQATT, CDR2 SNEGSKA (reference sequence). TCRdb reanalyzed the 5' RACE reads and collapses them to one entry per CDR3 protein, without DNA. The sample has roughly 180,000 distinct CDR3 sequences. The TCR sequence derives from a woman between 18 and 70 years old in good health. The sequenced sample consisted of blood T cells: a sorted CD56 or NKG2C T cell subset, CD4+ or CD8+ T cells, or bulk PBMC T cells (not recorded which). The rearrangement joins TRBV20-1 to TRBJ2-5; TCRdb's assignment of TRBD2 cannot be checked, as there is no DNA. CDR3: CSARGGGSGETQYF.